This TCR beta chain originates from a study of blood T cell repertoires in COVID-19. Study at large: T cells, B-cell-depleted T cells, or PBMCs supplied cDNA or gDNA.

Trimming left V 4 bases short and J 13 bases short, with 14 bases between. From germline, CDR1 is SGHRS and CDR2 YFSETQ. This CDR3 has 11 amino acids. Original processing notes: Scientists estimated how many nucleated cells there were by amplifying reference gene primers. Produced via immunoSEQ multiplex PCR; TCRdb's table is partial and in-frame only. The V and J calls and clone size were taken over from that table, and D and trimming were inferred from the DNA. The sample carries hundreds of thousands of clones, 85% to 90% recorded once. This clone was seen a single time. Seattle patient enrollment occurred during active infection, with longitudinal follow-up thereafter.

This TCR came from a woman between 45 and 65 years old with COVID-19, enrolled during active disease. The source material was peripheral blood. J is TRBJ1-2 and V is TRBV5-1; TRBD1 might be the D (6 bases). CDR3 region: CASSLTGQVTF. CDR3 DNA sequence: TGCGCCAGCAGCCTGACAGGTCAAGTCACCTTC. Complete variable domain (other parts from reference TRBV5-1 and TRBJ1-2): KAGVTQTPRYLIKTRGQQVTLSCSPISGHRSVSWYQQTPGQGLQFLFEYFSETQRNKGNFPGRFSGRQFSNSRSEMNVSTLELGDSALYLCASSLTGQVTFGSGTRLTVV.